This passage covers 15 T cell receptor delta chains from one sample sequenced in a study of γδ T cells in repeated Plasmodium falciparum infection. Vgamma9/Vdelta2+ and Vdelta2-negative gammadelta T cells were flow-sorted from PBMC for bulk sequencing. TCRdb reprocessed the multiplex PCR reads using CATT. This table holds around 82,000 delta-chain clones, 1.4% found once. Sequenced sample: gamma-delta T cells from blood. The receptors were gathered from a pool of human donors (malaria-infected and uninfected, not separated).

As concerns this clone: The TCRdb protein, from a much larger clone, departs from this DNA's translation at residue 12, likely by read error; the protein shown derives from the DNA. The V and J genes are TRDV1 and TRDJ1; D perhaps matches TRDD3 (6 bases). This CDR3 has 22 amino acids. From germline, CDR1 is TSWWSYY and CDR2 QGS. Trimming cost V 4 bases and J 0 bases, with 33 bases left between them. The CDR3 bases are TGTGCTCTTGGGGGAAGAGCACCCCCTAACTGGTGGATACTCTTCAACACCGATAAACTCATCTTT. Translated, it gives CALGGRAPPNWWILFNTDKLIF.

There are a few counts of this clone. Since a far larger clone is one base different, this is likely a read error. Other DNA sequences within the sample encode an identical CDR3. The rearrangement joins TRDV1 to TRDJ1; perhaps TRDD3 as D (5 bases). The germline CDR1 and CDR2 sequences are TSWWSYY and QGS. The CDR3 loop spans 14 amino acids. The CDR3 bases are TGTGCCCTTGGGGAACTCCCCCGCACCGATAAACTCATCTTT. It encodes CALGELPRTDKLIF.

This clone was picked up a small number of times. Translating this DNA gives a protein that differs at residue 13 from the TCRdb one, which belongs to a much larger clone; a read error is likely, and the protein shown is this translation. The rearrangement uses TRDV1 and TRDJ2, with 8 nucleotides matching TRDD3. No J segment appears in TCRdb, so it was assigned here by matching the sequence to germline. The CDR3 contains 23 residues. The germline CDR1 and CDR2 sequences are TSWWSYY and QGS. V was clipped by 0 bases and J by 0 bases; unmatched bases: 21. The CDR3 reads CALGELDDPRLGGRWTLTAQLFF. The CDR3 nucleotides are TGTGCTCTTGGGGAACTAGATGATCCAAGACTGGGGGGTAGGTGGACTTTGACAGCACAACTCTTCTTT.

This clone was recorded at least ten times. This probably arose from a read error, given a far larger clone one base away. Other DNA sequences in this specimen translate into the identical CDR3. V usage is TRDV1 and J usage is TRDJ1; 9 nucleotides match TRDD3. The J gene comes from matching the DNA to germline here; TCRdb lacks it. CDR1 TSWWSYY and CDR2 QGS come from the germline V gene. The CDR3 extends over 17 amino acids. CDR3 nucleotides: TGTGCTCTCGGGGAACTCCTGTGGGGGATAAGGGCCGATAAACTCATCTTT. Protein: CALGELLWGIRADKLIF.

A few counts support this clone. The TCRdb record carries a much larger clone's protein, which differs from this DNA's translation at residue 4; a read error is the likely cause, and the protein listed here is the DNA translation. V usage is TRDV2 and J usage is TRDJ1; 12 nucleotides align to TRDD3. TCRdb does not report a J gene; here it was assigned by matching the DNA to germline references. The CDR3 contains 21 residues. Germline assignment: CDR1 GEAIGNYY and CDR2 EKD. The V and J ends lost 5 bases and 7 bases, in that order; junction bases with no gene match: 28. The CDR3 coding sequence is TGTGCCTGTGGCGACGCATTCTATACTGGGGGATACAGCCCCTCGTCTCCTAAACTCATCTTT. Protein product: CACGDAFYTGGYSPSSPKLIF.

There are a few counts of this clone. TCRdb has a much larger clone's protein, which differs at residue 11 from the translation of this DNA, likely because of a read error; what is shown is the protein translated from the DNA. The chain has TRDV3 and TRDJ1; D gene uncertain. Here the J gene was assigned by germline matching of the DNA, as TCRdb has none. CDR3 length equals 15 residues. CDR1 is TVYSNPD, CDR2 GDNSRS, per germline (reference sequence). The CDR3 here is CASTTFISYTGKLIF. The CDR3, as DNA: TGTGCCTCGACGACGTTCATCTCGTACACCGGTAAACTCATCTTT.

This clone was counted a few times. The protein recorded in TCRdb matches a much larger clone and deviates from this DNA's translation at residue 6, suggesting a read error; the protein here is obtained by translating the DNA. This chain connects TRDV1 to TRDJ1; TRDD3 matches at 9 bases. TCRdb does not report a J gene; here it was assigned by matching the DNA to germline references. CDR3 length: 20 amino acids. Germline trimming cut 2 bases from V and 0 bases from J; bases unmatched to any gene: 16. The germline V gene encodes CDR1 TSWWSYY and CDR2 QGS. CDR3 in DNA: TGTGCTCTTGGGGAAGTCGGGACATACTGGGGGACAAGGTACACCGATAAACTCATCTTT. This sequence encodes CALGEVGTYWGTRYTDKLIF.

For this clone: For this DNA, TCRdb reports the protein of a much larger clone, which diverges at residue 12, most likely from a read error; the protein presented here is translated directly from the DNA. CDR3 protein: CACDSIGVVTGEYTDKLIF. The CDR3, as DNA: TGTGCCTGTGACTCCATAGGGGTCGTTACTGGGGAATACACCGATAAACTCATCTTT. The chain uses TRDV2 and TRDJ1, with TRDD3 identical over 7 bases. The J gene was missing in TCRdb and was found by matching the end of the DNA to germline. The CDR3 has 19 residues. After removal of 3 bases from V and 0 bases from J, the junction contained 18 bases not matched to a gene. Germline V CDR1 and CDR2: GEAIGNYY, EKD.

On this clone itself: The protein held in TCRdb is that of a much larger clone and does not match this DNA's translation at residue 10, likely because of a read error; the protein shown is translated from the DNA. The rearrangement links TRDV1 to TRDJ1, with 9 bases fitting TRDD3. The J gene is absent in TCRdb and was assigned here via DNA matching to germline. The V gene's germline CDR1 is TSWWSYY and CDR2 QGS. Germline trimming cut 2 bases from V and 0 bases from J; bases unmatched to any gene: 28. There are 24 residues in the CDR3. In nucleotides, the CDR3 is TGTGCTCTTGGGGAAAGGGCCGCCATTCCCTACCGGGGGATACTACAGAGGTACACCGATAAACTCATCTTT. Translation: CALGERAAIPYRGILQRYTDKLIF.

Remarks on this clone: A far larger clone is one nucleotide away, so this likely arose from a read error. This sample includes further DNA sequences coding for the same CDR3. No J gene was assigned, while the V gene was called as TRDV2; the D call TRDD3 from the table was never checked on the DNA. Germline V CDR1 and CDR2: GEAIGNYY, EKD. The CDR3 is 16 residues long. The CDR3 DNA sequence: TGTGCCTGTGACACTGCGGGGGCCTGGGACACCCGACAGATGTTCTTC. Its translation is CACDTAGAWDTRQMFF.

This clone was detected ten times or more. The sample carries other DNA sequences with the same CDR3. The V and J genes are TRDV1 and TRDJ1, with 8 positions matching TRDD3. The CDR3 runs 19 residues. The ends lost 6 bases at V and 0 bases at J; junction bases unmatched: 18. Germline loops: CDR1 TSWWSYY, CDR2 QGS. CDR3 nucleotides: TGTGCTCTTGGCCGTAGGCAACTCTGGGGGACATTAGACACCGATAAACTCATCTTT. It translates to CALGRRQLWGTLDTDKLIF.

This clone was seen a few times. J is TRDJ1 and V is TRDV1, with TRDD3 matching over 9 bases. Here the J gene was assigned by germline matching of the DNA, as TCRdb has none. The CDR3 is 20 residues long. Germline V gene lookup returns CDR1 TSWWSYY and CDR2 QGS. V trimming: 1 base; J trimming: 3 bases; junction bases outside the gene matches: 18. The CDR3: CALGEPGATVGDNGADKLIF. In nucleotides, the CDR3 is TGTGCTCTTGGGGAACCGGGGGCTACGGTGGGGGATAATGGGGCCGATAAACTCATCTTT.

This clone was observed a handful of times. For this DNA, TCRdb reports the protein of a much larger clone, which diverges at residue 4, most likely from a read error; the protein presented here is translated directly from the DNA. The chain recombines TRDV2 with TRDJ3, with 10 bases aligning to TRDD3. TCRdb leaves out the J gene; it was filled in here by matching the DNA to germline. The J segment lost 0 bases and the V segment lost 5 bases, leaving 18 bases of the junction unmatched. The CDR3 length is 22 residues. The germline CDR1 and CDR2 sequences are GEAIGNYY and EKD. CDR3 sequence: CACGTLLGDPTPGSWDTRQMFF. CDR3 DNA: TGTGCCTGTGGCACTTTACTGGGGGATCCCACCCCCGGCTCCTGGGACACCCGACAGATGTTTTTC.

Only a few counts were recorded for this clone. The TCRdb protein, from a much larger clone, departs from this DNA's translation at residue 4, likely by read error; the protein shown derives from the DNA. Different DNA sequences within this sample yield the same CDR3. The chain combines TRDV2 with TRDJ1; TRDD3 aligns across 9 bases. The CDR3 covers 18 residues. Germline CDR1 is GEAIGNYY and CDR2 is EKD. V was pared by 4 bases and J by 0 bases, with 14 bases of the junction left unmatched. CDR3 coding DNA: TGTGCCTGTGAACCCCTTACTGGGGGACGACCGTACACCGATAAACTCATCTTT. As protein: CACEPLTGGRPYTDKLIF.

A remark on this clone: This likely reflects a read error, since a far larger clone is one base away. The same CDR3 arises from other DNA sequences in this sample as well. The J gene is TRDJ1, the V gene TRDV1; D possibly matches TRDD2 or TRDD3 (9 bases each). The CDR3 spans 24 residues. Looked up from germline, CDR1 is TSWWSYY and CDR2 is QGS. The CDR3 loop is CALGDALPSYQVLGDFGYTDKLIF. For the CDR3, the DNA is TGTGCTCTTGGGGATGCGCTTCCTTCCTACCAGGTACTGGGGGACTTCGGGTACACCGATAAGCTCATCTTT.